A single sample gave rise to the 23 T cell receptor beta chains below, sequenced in a study of cytomegalovirus exposure and HLA in healthy donors. Primers for the PCR totalled 60 Vbeta and 13 Jbeta. Only in-frame clones appear in the TCRdb table, and some are missing; sequencing was by immunoSEQ multiplex PCR. The sample has 100,000 to 150,000 clones, around 70% seen once; the top ten hold roughly 2.7%. The specimen was PBMCs. Receptor source: a human donor in good health.

J is TRBJ2-7 and V is TRBV28; no reliable D call. V was trimmed by 11 bases and J by 3 bases, leaving 11 bases between them. The CDR3 runs to 11 residues. Germline assignment: CDR1 MDHEN and CDR2 SYDVKM. CDR3 protein: CASGSLYEQYF. In nucleotides, the CDR3 is TGTGCCTCAGGTTCGCTCTACGAGCAGTACTTC. Based on the CDR3 plus reference TRBV28 and TRBJ2-7, the full variable domain is DVKVTQSSRYLVKRTGEKVFLECVQDMDHENMFWYRQDPGLGLRLIYFSYDVKMKEKGDIPEGYSVSREKKERFSLILESASTNQTSMYLCASGSLYEQYFGPGTRLTVT.

In the case of this clone: One junction end disagrees with the germline gene, perhaps due to a read error. The chain combines TRBV7-9 with TRBJ2-5; TRBD2 matches at 9 bases. Germline V gene lookup returns CDR1 SEHNR and CDR2 FQNEAQ (reference sequence). The CDR3 spans 16 residues. CDR3 bases: TGTTCCAGCCGACCCGCGGCTAGCGGGAAAACGAAGACCCAGTACTTC. Translated, it gives CSSRPAASGKTKTQYF.

The chain combines TRBV27 with TRBJ2-5, with 10 bases identical to TRBD1. The tail of the sequence fits TRBJ2-7 better, so the J call may be wrong. The CDR3 covers 17 residues. Germline assignment: CDR1 MNHEY and CDR2 SMNVEV (reference sequence). Written as DNA, the CDR3 is TGTGCCAGCAGTTCTCCCCGGACAGGGGGAAACGCCTACGAGCAGTACTTC. This translates into CASSSPRTGGNAYEQYF.

This clone was recorded once. The DNA of the CDR3 is TGTGCCAGCAGCCAGACAGGGGCCTGGGAGACCCAGTACTTC. Translation gives CASSQTGAWETQYF. This chain joins TRBV9 and TRBJ2-5; 8 positions match TRBD1. V was clipped by 4 bases and J by 5 bases; unmatched bases: 7. Germline V gene lookup returns CDR1 SGDLS and CDR2 YYNGEE. CDR3 length equals 14 residues.

This rearrangement joins TRBV27 to TRBJ2-3; 9 bases are shared with TRBD2. In germline, CDR1 is MNHEY, CDR2 SMNVEV (reference sequence). The CDR3 is made up of 16 amino acids. V lost 5 bases, J lost 6 bases, and 12 bases stayed unmatched. The CDR3 sequence: CASSPRLAGRGDTQYF. In DNA, the CDR3 is TGTGCCAGCAGTCCCCGTCTAGCGGGGAGGGGTGATACGCAGTATTTT.

This clone was picked up a small number of times. The CDR3 DNA follows: TGTGCCAGCAGCGTAGCAGGGGCTCTTGGAAACACCATATATTTT. It is translated as CASSVAGALGNTIYF. The chain recombines TRBV9 with TRBJ1-3; TRBD1 might be the D (6 bases). With 0 bases removed from V and 3 bases from J, the gap between germline ends came to 10 bases. The CDR3 contains 15 residues. Germline CDR1 and CDR2: SGDLS and YYNGEE.

The chain uses TRBV9 and TRBJ2-1; 9 nucleotides match TRBD1. CDR1 is SGDLS, CDR2 YYNGEE, per germline. The CDR3 spans 15 residues. J gave up 7 bases and V 3 bases, and 8 bases lay outside the gene matches. The CDR3, as DNA: TGTGCCAGCAGCGACACGGGACAGGGTTTAAATGAGCAGTTCTTC. Its protein is CASSDTGQGLNEQFF.

V usage is TRBV7-2 and J usage is TRBJ2-1; 11 nucleotides agree with TRBD1. V lost 3 bases to trimming and J lost 6 bases; unmatched junction nucleotides: 10. Germline V gene lookup returns CDR1 SGHTA and CDR2 FQGNSA. This CDR3 comprises 17 residues. The CDR3 loop is CASSFQGRDRGVNEQFF. The CDR3 nucleotides are TGTGCCAGCAGCTTTCAGGGCCGGGACAGGGGGGTCAATGAGCAGTTCTTC.

A single count supports this clone. The chain has TRBV27 and TRBJ2-3; 9 bases fit TRBD1. Germline CDR1 MNHEY, CDR2 SMNVEV (reference sequence). Losses at the gene ends were 3 bases for V and 0 bases for J; bases not matched to a gene: 4. This CDR3 has 16 amino acids. In DNA, the CDR3 is TGTGCCAGCAGTTTTTTCGGGACAGGGAGCACAGATACGCAGTATTTT. Translated, it gives CASSFFGTGSTDTQYF.

The chain joins TRBV29-1 to TRBJ2-4; maybe TRBD2 (6 bases). The germline V and J ends were trimmed by 4 bases and 8 bases, with 12 bases remaining between them. From germline, CDR1 is SQVTM and CDR2 ANQGSEA. The CDR3 covers 12 residues. CDR3 residues: CSVGWGLDIQYF. DNA for the CDR3: TGCAGCGTTGGGTGGGGACTGGACATTCAGTACTTC.

The genes are TRBV7-8 and TRBJ2-1; 11 bases agree with TRBD1. This CDR3 has 17 amino acids. With V trimmed by 4 bases and J by 9 bases, 14 bases remained unmatched. In germline, CDR1 is SGHVS, CDR2 FQNEAQ. CDR3 residues: CASSSGTGGGFVFEQFF. For the CDR3, the DNA is TGTGCCAGCAGCTCAGGGACAGGGGGGGGGTTTGTTTTTGAGCAGTTCTTC.

The J gene is TRBJ2-7, the V gene TRBV15; D is undetermined. Trimming cost V 0 bases and J 2 bases, with 17 bases left between them. The CDR3 contains 17 residues. CDR1 and CDR2 (germline): LNHNV, YYDKDF (reference sequence). The CDR3 sequence: CATSREFGRSHTYEQYF. As DNA, the CDR3 is TGTGCCACCAGCAGAGAGTTTGGCCGCTCTCACACCTACGAGCAGTACTTC.

On this clone itself: The junction shows a germline mismatch at one end, possibly a read error. The chain employs TRBV7-9 and TRBJ2-7, with 11 nucleotides matching TRBD2. The germline gives CDR1 SEHNR, CDR2 FQNEAQ (reference sequence). This CDR3 is built from 15 residues. The CDR3 coding sequence is TGTGCCAGCACCTTAGCGGGGGGGAGCTCCTACGAGCAGTACTTC. Translation gives CASTLAGGSSYEQYF.

The table lists this clone with a few counts. The chain recombines TRBV7-2 with TRBJ2-2, with 9 bases fitting TRBD1. V trimming: 5 bases; J trimming: 6 bases; junction bases outside the gene matches: 4. Germline V gives CDR1 SGHTA, CDR2 FQGNSA. This CDR3 has 14 amino acids. The CDR3 nucleotides read TGTGCCAGCAGCGCCTACAGGGGGCCCGGGGAGCTGTTTTTT. Amino acid sequence: CASSAYRGPGELFF.

This chain links TRBV5-1 with TRBJ1-2; D remains ambiguous. The germline V gene encodes CDR1 SGHRS and CDR2 YFSETQ. Trimming shortened V by 1 base and J by 5 bases, and 15 bases separated the two germline ends. This CDR3 is 15 amino acids long. The DNA of the CDR3 is TGCGCCAGCAGCTTGAAGCGACAAACGGGGTATGGCTACACCTTC. It encodes CASSLKRQTGYGYTF.

The V and J genes are TRBV29-1 and TRBJ2-3, with 7 bases that match TRBD2. The CDR3 spans 12 residues. V shed 4 bases and J 6 bases; nucleotides not matched to a gene: 4. The germline CDR1 and CDR2 sequences are SQVTM and ANQGSEA. CDR3 amino acids: CSVGGGWDTQYF. The CDR3 nucleotides read TGCAGCGTTGGCGGGGGTTGGGATACGCAGTATTTT.

This chain joins TRBV10-3 and TRBJ2-1; TRBD2 aligns across 7 bases. The CDR3 spans 16 residues. V trimming: 6 bases; J trimming: 4 bases; junction bases outside the gene matches: 12. The V gene's germline CDR1 is ENHRY and CDR2 SYGVKD. For the CDR3, the DNA is TGTGCCATCAGCCCCGGACTAGTCGGGACTTACAATGAGCAGTTCTTC. It translates to CAISPGLVGTYNEQFF.

This chain joins TRBV2 and TRBJ1-1; D uncertain. V was trimmed by 5 bases and J by 6 bases, leaving 13 bases between them. CDR1 is SNHLY, CDR2 FYNNEI, per germline. This CDR3 is 13 amino acids long. CDR3 amino acids: CASSLLGRAEAFF. The DNA for the CDR3 is TGTGCCAGCAGTCTCCTCGGGAGAGCTGAAGCTTTCTTT.

The chain combines TRBV7-2 with TRBJ2-3, with D possibly being TRBD2 (5 bases). From germline, CDR1 is SGHTA and CDR2 FQGNSA. This CDR3 is 14 amino acids long. Trimming stripped 3 bases from V and 2 bases from J, with 9 bases between. The CDR3 nucleotides are TGTGCCAGCAGCTTCGCTAGCTACACAGATACGCAGTATTTT. Protein sequence: CASSFASYTDTQYF.

V usage is TRBV7-3 and J usage is TRBJ2-2, with D possibly TRBD1 on 5 matching bases. Germline CDR1 and CDR2: SGHTA and FQGTGA. CDR3 length equals 17 residues. Trimming stripped 2 bases from V and 5 bases from J, with 18 bases between. The CDR3 is CASSLFPVQGTTGELFF. CDR3 nucleotide sequence: TGTGCCAGCAGCTTATTCCCGGTTCAGGGTACTACCGGGGAGCTGTTTTTT.

CDR3 DNA sequence: TGTGCCAGCAGTGAAGGGACAGTTAATGAGCAGTTCTTC. It codes for CASSEGTVNEQFF. This rearrangement joins TRBV6-1 to TRBJ2-1, with a weak D call TRBD1 (6 bases). This CDR3 region has 13 residues. V lost 1 base, J lost 7 bases, and 8 bases lay in between. CDR1 and CDR2 (germline): MNHNS, SASEGT.

Comment on this clone: At the DNA level, this CDR3 is encoded by other sequences in the same sample as well. The CDR3 DNA reads TGTGCCAGCTCACGAACGATGGGACAGGGATGGGATGGCTACACCTTC. It translates to CASSRTMGQGWDGYTF. J is TRBJ1-2 and V is TRBV18; 9 nucleotides line up with TRBD1. The germline CDR1 and CDR2 sequences are KGHSH and LQKENI. V shed 4 bases and J 6 bases; nucleotides not matched to a gene: 12. The CDR3 sequence is 16 residues long.

The chain is built from TRBV7-9 and TRBJ1-1; 9 bases align to TRBD1. This CDR3 is 16 amino acids long. Germline V gene data show CDR1 as SEHNR and CDR2 as FQNEAQ (reference sequence). V shed 7 bases and J 4 bases; nucleotides not matched to a gene: 13. CDR3 residues: CASNPGQGGRVTEAFF. The CDR3 region has the DNA TGTGCCAGCAACCCGGGACAGGGAGGAAGAGTCACTGAAGCTTTCTTT.